This TCR beta chain appears in the sequencing data of a study of identical twins. A universal primer binding site was introduced by template switching. The final cDNA contained unique molecular identifiers. One entry per CDR3 protein results from TCRdb running MiXCR on the 5' RACE reads. The sample holds about 890,000 distinct CDR3 sequences, 12% seen once. This clonotype was seen a few times. Its antigen is unknown. Deletions cut 4 bases from V and 6 bases from J, with 16 bases between. Looked up from germline, CDR1 is KGHDR and CDR2 is SFDVKD. There are 15 residues in the CDR3. Everyone who donated was a healthy Caucasian. Study outcomes and limitations: Models underestimated out-of-frame TCR alpha sharing in monozygotic twins. Fewer insertions characterized abundant cord blood beta clonotypes, whereas memory repertoires showed none.

These data were likewise used in another study, on yellow fever vaccine responses in identical twins.

Sequencing was performed on PBMCs. This clonotype was obtained from a woman younger than 30 in good health. The chain carries TRBV24-1 and TRBJ2-3, with D perhaps matching TRBD2 (5 bases). The CDR3 nucleotides read TGTGCCACCAGTGACACCGGGCTAAGAGGGGATACGCAGTATTTT. Its translation: CATSDTGLRGDTQYF.